The 18 T cell receptor beta chains presented below share a single source sample, sequenced in a study of PD-1 blockade in classical Hodgkin lymphoma (dated by TCRdb to 2018 to 2021). The library was prepared using the immunoSEQ multiplex PCR assay. TCRdb took this table from immuneACCESS and kept in-frame rearrangements with V and J called. Such tables lack part of the clones; where checked against another copy, unresolved V genes explain under half of the gap, and the rest is unexplained. This sample has some 100,000 clones in its table, and about 92% of those were observed once. Clones ranked in the top ten supply less than 2% of the sample. The time point label of this sample denotes: cycle 4 day 1 (C4D1), after less than seven weeks of nivolumab. Every trial patient had relapsed after autologous stem cell transplantation, and cohorts A, B and C differed in prior brentuximab vedotin exposure.

Material: peripheral blood mononuclear cells (PBMCs), obtained before the fourth cycle of nivolumab. Receptors originate from a human donor with classical Hodgkin lymphoma.

V is TRBV19 and J is TRBJ2-7; a possible D gene is TRBD1 (6 bases). CDR3 length equals 12 residues. V lost 4 bases and J 5 bases, leaving 9 bases between the germline ends. CDR1 is LNHDA, CDR2 SQIVND, per germline (reference sequence). The CDR3 region has the DNA TGTGCCAGTAGTACCGCAGGGGACGAGCAGTACTTC. As protein: CASSTAGDEQYF.

The chain joins TRBV7-9 to TRBJ2-7; 10 nucleotides agree with TRBD2. V lost 5 bases and J lost 0; bases outside the gene matches: 10. The CDR3 is 17 residues long. CDR1 and CDR2 from the germline V gene are SEHNR and FQNEAQ (reference sequence). CDR3 residues: CASSPTPGLAASYEQYF. As DNA, the CDR3 is TGTGCCAGCAGCCCCACCCCAGGACTAGCGGCCTCCTACGAGCAGTACTTC.

V gene TRBV4-2 combines with J gene TRBJ2-7, with D uncertain. Trimming took 0 bases from V and 4 from J, leaving 4 bases between them. Looked up from germline, CDR1 is LGHNA and CDR2 is YNFKEQ. The CDR3 is 12 amino acids. The CDR3 spells CASSQDGYEQYF. The CDR3 DNA is TGTGCCAGCAGCCAAGACGGGTACGAGCAGTACTTC.

CDR3 sequence: CASSLGSGNTIYF. The CDR3 DNA follows: TGTGCCAGCAGTTTAGGGTCTGGAAACACCATATATTTT. The chain is built from TRBV28 and TRBJ1-3; the D is unclear. Germline CDR1 is MDHEN and CDR2 is SYDVKM. This CDR3 spans 13 amino acids. Trimming removed 2 bases from V and 1 base from J, with 3 bases in between.

This clone was found a few times. V gene TRBV5-4 combines with J gene TRBJ1-2; unclear D gene. In germline, CDR1 is SGHNT, CDR2 YYREEE (reference sequence). The CDR3 totals 11 residues. Trimming took 0 bases from V and 6 from J, leaving 3 bases between them. Here the CDR3 DNA reads TGTGCCAGCAGCTTGGAGCATGGCTACACCTTC. This encodes CASSLEHGYTF.

The sample holds one count of this clone. The chain uses TRBV7-2 and TRBJ2-3; 8 bases match TRBD2. This CDR3 is built from 15 residues. CDR1 is SGHTA, CDR2 FQGNSA, per germline. V gave up 2 bases and J gave up 6 bases; unmatched junction bases: 7. In DNA, the CDR3 is TGTGCCAGCAGCTTAAGGCCGCCGGGGGGGGATACGCAGTATTTT. This codes for CASSLRPPGGDTQYF.

This rearrangement joins TRBV7-9 to TRBJ2-1, with no clear D. This CDR3 contains 15 residues. V lost 5 bases and J 8 bases, leaving 19 bases between the germline ends. The germline V gene encodes CDR1 SEHNR and CDR2 FQNEAQ (reference sequence). CDR3 sequence (DNA): TGTGCCAGCAGCCCCCCATTACCAATAGAGGATGAGCAGTTCTTC. It is translated as CASSPPLPIEDEQFF.

The chain is built from TRBV27 and TRBJ2-1, with D tentatively TRBD1 (6 bases). This CDR3 contains 15 residues. Trimming shortened V by 3 bases and J by 1 base, and 10 bases separated the two germline ends. Germline V gene data show CDR1 as MNHEY and CDR2 as SMNVEV (reference sequence). The CDR3 region has the DNA TGTGCCAGCAGTTTTCTAGGACAGTCCTACAATGAGCAGTTCTTC. It codes for CASSFLGQSYNEQFF.

This chain uses TRBV7-2 with TRBJ2-5; D may be TRBD1 (6 bases). The end of the DNA fits TRBJ2-7 better, so the J call may be wrong. This CDR3 is 13 amino acids long. CDR1 and CDR2 (germline): SGHTA, FQGNSA. The DNA for the CDR3 is TGTGCCAGCAGCTTAGCCAGGGGACACGAGCAGTACTTC. Translated, it gives CASSLARGHEQYF.

The J gene is TRBJ2-1, the V gene TRBV18, with unresolved D. Trimming took 3 bases from V and 5 from J, leaving 2 bases between them. Germline V lookup: CDR1 KGHSH, CDR2 LQKENI. The CDR3 consists of 11 residues. The CDR3 bases are TGTGCCAGCTCACCCGACAATGAGCAGTTCTTC. Amino acid sequence: CASSPDNEQFF.

This sequence joins TRBV30 and TRBJ2-7; a possible D gene is TRBD1 (6 bases). There are 14 residues in the CDR3. Germline CDR1 and CDR2: GTSNPN and SVGIG (reference sequence). V was shortened by 2 bases and J by 0 bases, with 11 bases between the two germline ends. CDR3 loop: CAWSSDSLSYEQYF. For the CDR3, the DNA is TGTGCCTGGAGTTCGGACAGCCTCTCCTACGAGCAGTACTTC.

V usage is TRBV30 and J usage is TRBJ1-4; D unclear. The V gene's germline CDR1 is GTSNPN and CDR2 SVGIG (reference sequence). CDR3 length: 14 residues. The germline V and J ends were trimmed by 8 bases and 7 bases, with 20 bases remaining between them. The CDR3 is CALGGEVFSEKLFF. The CDR3 DNA sequence: TGTGCCCTCGGTGGGGAGGTTTTTAGTGAAAAACTGTTTTTT. Based on the CDR3 plus reference TRBV30 and TRBJ1-4, the full variable domain is SQTIHQWPATLVQPVGSPLSLECTVEGTSNPNLYWYRQAAGRGLQLLFYSVGIGQISSEVPQNLSASRPQDRQFILSSKKLLLSDSGFYLCALGGEVFSEKLFFGSGTQLSVL.

This clone appeared once. The rearrangement joins TRBV2 to TRBJ1-5, with a possible D match to TRBD1 (6 bases). This CDR3 region has 14 residues. Germline V gene data show CDR1 as SNHLY and CDR2 as FYNNEI. Trimming took 4 bases from V and 5 from J, leaving 12 bases between them. CDR3 nucleotide sequence: TGTGCCAGCAGTGGACAGGTGATCGATCAGCCCCAGCATTTT. Translation gives CASSGQVIDQPQHF.

The V gene is TRBV7-9, the J gene TRBJ1-5; 8 bases match TRBD1. The CDR3 loop spans 16 amino acids. Germline CDR1 SEHNR, CDR2 FQNEAQ (reference sequence). Unmatched junction bases numbered 8, after V lost 5 bases and J lost 2 bases. The CDR3 DNA is TGTGCCAGCAGCCCAGGGGGCCCGGAAGGCAATCAGCCCCAGCATTTT. Translated: CASSPGGPEGNQPQHF.

J is TRBJ2-7 and V is TRBV7-9, with 9 nucleotides matching TRBD2. Germline V gene sequence: CDR1 SEHNR, CDR2 FQNEAQ (reference sequence). V lost 1 base to trimming and J lost 3 bases; unmatched junction nucleotides: 16. The CDR3 extends over 19 amino acids. The CDR3 spells CASSLGGGLARGSIYEQYF. For the CDR3, the DNA is TGTGCCAGCAGCTTAGGGGGGGGACTAGCTCGCGGTTCCATCTACGAGCAGTACTTC.

CDR3 protein: CAIRRGDSYEQYF. The CDR3 nucleotides are TGTGCCATTCGCAGAGGGGACAGCTACGAGCAGTACTTC. This sequence joins TRBV2 and TRBJ2-7; 7 bases agree with TRBD1. Germline V gives CDR1 SNHLY, CDR2 FYNNEI. The CDR3 totals 13 residues. Losses at the gene ends were 10 bases for V and 3 bases for J; bases not matched to a gene: 9.

The chain recombines TRBV5-8 with TRBJ1-4; the D gene is possibly TRBD1 (5 bases). Looked up from germline, CDR1 is SGHTS and CDR2 is YDEGEE. V was clipped by 2 bases and J by 10 bases, with 27 bases between them. This CDR3 contains 18 residues. The CDR3 reads CASSFFLRLGIGTRKLFF. DNA of the CDR3: TGTGCCAGCAGCTTTTTTCTGAGGTTGGGCATAGGGACCCGAAAACTGTTTTTT.

The chain has TRBV28 and TRBJ1-1, with a possible D match to TRBD1 (6 bases). Germline CDR1 reads MDHEN; CDR2 reads SYDVKM. Trimming shortened V by 6 bases and J by 6 bases, and 20 bases separated the two germline ends. CDR3 length: 15 amino acids. The CDR3 sequence: CASSPSRGFVAEAFF. In DNA, the CDR3 is TGTGCCAGCAGCCCGTCGAGGGGGTTCGTGGCTGAAGCTTTCTTT.